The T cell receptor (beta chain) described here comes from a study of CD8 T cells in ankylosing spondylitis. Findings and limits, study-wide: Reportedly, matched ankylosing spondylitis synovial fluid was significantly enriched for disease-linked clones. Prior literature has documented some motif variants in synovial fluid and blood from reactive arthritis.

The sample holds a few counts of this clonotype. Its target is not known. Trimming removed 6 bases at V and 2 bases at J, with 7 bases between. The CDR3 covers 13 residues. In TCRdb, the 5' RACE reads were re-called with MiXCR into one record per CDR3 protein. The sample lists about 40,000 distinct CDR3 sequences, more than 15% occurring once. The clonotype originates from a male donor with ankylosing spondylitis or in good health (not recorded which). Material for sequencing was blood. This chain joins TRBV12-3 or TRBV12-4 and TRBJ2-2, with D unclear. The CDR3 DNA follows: TGTGCCAGCAGCTATGCCAACACCGGGGAGCTGTTTTTT. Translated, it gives CASSYANTGELFF.